The table lists the clone carrying this TCR beta chain with a few counts. Its target is unknown. The CDR3 has 14 amino acids. The V segment lost 10 bases and the J segment 1 base; nucleotides outside the gene matches: 5. Germline CDR1 and CDR2: WSHSY and SAAADI. This entry is derived from a study of shared clonotypes between healthy human individuals. The study, taken as a whole, reports: Shared clonotypes across all four donors exceeded non-shared ones in generation probability.

Only in-frame clones appear in the TCRdb table, and some are missing; sequencing was by immunoSEQ multiplex PCR. Counted here are over a million clones, 70% to 80% occurring once; the ten biggest clones make up 0.6% to 0.7%. The donors were adults (healthy and HIV-negative) with no recent acute infections or vaccinations. The source material was memory CD4+ T cells from PBMCs. The subset: CD45RA-negative fraction. This clonotype was obtained from a man aged 18 to 30 in good health. Some clones in this sample may be carry-over from other donors' samples. This chain joins TRBV10-2 and TRBJ1-5; 9 bases agree with TRBD1. The CDR3 sequence: CATSTGGSNQPQHF. CDR3 coding DNA: TGCGCCACCTCGACAGGGGGAAGCAATCAGCCCCAGCATTTT.